This T cell receptor beta chain appears in the sequencing data of a study of early T cells in non-severe SARS-CoV-2 infection. Overall study context: Sequencing was performed on bulk RNA from unsorted whole blood, leaving chains unpaired. Points from the study as a whole: Comparison of clonotypes with VDJdb favored anti-spike CD8 responses while missing private and CD4 specificities.

V was trimmed by 4 bases and J by 1 base, leaving 13 bases between them. Germline CDR1 and CDR2: SGHDT and YYEEEE. This CDR3 spans 15 amino acids. This clonotype was recorded at least ten times. Its antigen is undetermined. Attached unique molecular identifiers marked individual cDNA molecules. One entry per CDR3 protein, called by TCRdb with MiXCR from the 5' RACE reads. Of more than 40,000 distinct CDR3 sequences detected, 3% to 4% appear once; the ten largest clones hold around 2.8%. The chain combines TRBV5-6 with TRBJ2-3; D not certain. This receptor was identified in an adult who was a healthcare worker with PCR-confirmed SARS-CoV-2 infection or an uninfected control (not recorded which). The specimen sequenced was whole blood. CDR3 region: CASSPLNFRTDTQYF. The DNA for the CDR3 is TGTGCCAGCAGCCCCCTCAACTTTCGCACAGATACGCAGTATTTT.